This TCR beta chain came from a study of TIL therapy for anti-PD-1-resistant metastatic lung cancer. As for the study in general: Several tumors were EGFR-mutant and two were ALK-rearranged. By whole-exome sequencing, median non-synonymous tumor mutation burden was around 1.4 mutations per megabase.

The immunoSEQ assay was v3. The data were produced by immunoSEQ multiplex PCR, yet TCRdb's version contains in-frame clones alone and is incomplete. There are about 95,000 clones in the sample; about 71% occur only once, and about 10% lies in the top ten. The CDR3 has 16 residues. The germline CDR1 and CDR2 sequences are ENHRY and SYGVKD. Losses at the gene ends were 6 bases for V and 3 bases for J; bases not matched to a gene: 7. Study-level points and caveats: Compared with baseline intratumoral T cells, expanded TIL cultures were more clonal and less diverse (6% vs 31%). This highly selected cohort may not generalize to typical lung cancer patients.

Time point here: pre-treatment sample, taken before nivolumab and TIL therapy. The tumor samples were excised metastases, mostly pleural nodules or supraclavicular lymph nodes. As regards this clone: Its antigen is undetermined.

This TCR was sampled from a person between 30 and 79 years old with non-small cell lung cancer. Specimen: tumor tissue, collected at baseline. The rearrangement uses TRBV10-3 and TRBJ2-2, with TRBD2 matching over 10 bases. CDR3: CAIRAGTSVDTGELFF. DNA for the CDR3: TGTGCCATCAGAGCTGGGACTAGCGTAGACACCGGGGAGCTGTTTTTT.